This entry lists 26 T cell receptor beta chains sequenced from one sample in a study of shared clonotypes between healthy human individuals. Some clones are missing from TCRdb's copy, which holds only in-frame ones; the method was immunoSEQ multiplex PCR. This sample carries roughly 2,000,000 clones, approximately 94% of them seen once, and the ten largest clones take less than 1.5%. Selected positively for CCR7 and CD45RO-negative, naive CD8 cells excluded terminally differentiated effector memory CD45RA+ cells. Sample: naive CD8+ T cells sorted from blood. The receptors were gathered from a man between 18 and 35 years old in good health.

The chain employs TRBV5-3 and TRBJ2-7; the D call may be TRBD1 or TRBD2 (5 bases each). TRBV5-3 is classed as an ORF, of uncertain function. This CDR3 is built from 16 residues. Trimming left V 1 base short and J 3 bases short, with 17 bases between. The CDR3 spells CARSLPLWGKGYEQYF. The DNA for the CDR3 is TGTGCCAGAAGCTTGCCACTATGGGGGAAGGGCTACGAGCAGTACTTC.

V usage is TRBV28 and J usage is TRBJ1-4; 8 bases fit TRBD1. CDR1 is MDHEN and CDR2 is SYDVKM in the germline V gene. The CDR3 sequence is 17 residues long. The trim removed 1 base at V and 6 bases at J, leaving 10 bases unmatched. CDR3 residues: CASSLYSGQGADEKLFF. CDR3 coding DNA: TGTGCCAGCAGTTTATATTCGGGGCAGGGGGCAGATGAAAAACTGTTTTTT.

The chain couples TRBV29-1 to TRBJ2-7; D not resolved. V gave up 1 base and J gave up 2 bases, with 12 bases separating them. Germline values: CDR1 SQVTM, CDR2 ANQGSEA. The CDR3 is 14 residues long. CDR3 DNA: TGCAGCGTTGAAGCGCGGACCCAACCCTACGAGCAGTACTTC. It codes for CSVEARTQPYEQYF.

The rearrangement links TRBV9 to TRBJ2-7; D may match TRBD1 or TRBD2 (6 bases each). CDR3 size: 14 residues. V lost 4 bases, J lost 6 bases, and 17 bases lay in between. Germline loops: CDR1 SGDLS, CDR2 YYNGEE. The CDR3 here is CASSPRGGGVEQYF. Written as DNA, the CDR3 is TGTGCCAGCAGCCCCCGTGGAGGGGGAGTCGAGCAGTACTTC. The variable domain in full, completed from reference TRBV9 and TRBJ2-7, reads DSGVTQTPKHLITATGQRVTLRCSPRSGDLSVYWYQQSLDQGLQFLIQYYNGEERAKGNILERFSAQQFPDLHSELNLSSLELGDSALYFCASSPRGGGVEQYFGPGTRLTVT.

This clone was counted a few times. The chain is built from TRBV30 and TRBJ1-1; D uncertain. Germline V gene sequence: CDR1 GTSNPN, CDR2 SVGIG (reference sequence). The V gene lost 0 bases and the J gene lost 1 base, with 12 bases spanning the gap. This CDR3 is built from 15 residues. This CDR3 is CAWSVLWDENTEAFF. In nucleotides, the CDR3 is TGTGCCTGGAGTGTACTATGGGATGAGAACACTGAAGCTTTCTTT. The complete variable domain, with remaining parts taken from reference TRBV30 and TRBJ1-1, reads SQTIHQWPATLVQPVGSPLSLECTVEGTSNPNLYWYRQAAGRGLQLLFYSVGIGQISSEVPQNLSASRPQDRQFILSSKKLLLSDSGFYLCAWSVLWDENTEAFFGQGTRLTVV.

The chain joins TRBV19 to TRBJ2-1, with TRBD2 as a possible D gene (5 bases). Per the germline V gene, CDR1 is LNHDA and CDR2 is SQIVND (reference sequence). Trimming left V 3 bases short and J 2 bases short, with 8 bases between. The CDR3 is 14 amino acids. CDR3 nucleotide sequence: TGTGCCAGTAGTATTGGGGAGCCCTACAATGAGCAGTTCTTC. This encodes CASSIGEPYNEQFF.

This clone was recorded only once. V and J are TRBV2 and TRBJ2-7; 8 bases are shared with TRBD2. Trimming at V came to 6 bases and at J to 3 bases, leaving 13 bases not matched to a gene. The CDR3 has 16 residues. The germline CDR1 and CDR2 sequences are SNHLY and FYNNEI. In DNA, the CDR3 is TGTGCCAGCAGCCTACTAGCGGCTGGATTAGGCTACGAGCAGTACTTC. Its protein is CASSLLAAGLGYEQYF.

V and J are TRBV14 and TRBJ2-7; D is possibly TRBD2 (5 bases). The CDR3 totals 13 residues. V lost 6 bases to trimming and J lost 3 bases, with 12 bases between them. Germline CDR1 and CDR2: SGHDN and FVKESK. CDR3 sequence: CASSPGSYYEQYF. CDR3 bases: TGTGCCAGCAGTCCGGGATCGTACTACGAGCAGTACTTC.

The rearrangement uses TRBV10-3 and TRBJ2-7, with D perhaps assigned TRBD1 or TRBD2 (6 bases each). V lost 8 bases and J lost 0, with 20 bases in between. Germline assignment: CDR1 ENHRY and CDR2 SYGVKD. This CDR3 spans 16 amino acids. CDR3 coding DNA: TGTGCCATCGGGGGGCTCCCGGGACATAGCTCCTACGAGCAGTACTTC. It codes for CAIGGLPGHSSYEQYF.

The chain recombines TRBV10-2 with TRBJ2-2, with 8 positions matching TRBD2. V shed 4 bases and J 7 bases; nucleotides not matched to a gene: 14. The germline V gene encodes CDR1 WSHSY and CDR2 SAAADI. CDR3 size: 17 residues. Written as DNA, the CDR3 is TGCGCCAGCAGTGTAGCGGGACCGGCGATGAGGAGCGGGGAGCTGTTTTTT. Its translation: CASSVAGPAMRSGELFF.

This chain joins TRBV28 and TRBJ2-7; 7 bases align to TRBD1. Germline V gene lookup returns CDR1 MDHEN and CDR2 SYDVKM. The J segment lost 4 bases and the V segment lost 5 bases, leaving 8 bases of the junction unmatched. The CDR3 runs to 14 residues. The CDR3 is CASSRRQGQYEQYF. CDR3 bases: TGTGCCAGCAGTCGGCGACAGGGCCAATACGAGCAGTACTTC.

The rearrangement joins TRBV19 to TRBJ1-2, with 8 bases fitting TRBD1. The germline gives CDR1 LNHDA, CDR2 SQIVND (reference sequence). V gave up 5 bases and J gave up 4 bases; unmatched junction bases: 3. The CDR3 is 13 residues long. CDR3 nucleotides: TGTGCCAGTAGTCTCGACAGGGGCTATGGCTACACCTTC. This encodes CASSLDRGYGYTF.

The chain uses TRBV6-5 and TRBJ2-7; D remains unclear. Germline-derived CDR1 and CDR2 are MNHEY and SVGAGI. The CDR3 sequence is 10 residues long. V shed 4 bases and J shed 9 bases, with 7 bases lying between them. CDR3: CASSFNPQYF. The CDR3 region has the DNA TGTGCCAGCAGTTTCAACCCGCAGTACTTC.

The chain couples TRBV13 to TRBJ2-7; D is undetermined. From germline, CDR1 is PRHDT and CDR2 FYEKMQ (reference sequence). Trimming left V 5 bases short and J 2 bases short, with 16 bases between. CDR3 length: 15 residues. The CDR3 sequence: CASSRGPDETYEQYF. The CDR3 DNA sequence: TGTGCCAGCAGCCGCGGACCAGATGAGACCTACGAGCAGTACTTC.

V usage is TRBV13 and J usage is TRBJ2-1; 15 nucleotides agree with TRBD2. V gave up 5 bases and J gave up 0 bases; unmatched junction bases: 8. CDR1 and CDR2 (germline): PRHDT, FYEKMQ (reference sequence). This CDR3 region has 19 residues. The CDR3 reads CASSPGLAGGPSSYNEQFF. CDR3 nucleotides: TGTGCCAGCAGCCCGGGACTAGCGGGGGGCCCGAGCTCCTACAATGAGCAGTTCTTC.

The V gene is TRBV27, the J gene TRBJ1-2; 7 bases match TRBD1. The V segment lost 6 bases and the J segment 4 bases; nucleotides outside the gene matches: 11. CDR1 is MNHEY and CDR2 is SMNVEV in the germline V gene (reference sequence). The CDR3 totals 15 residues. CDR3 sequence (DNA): TGTGCCAGCAGCAGAAAGGGGGCGCGGGGCTATGGCTACACCTTC. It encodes CASSRKGARGYGYTF.

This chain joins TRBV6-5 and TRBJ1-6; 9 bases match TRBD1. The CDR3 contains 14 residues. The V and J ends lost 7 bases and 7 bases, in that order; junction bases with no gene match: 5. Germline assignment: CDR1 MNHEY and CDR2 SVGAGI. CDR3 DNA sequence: TGTGCCAGCACCTTTGGACAGGGGAATTCACCCCTCCACTTT. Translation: CASTFGQGNSPLHF.

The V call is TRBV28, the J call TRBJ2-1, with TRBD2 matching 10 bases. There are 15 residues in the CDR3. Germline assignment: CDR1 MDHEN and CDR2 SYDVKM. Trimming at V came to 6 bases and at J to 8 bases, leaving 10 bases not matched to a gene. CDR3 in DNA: TGTGCCAGCAGCCTGCTAGCGGGAGAAAGAGATGAGCAGTTCTTC. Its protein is CASSLLAGERDEQFF. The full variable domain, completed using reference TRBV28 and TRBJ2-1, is DVKVTQSSRYLVKRTGEKVFLECVQDMDHENMFWYRQDPGLGLRLIYFSYDVKMKEKGDIPEGYSVSREKKERFSLILESASTNQTSMYLCASSLLAGERDEQFFGPGTRLTVL.

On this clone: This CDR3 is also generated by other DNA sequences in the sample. CDR3: CASSVDGGSYNEQFF. CDR3 DNA: TGTGCCAGCAGCGTAGATGGGGGGAGCTACAATGAGCAGTTCTTC. The chain uses TRBV9 and TRBJ2-1, with a possible D match to TRBD2 (6 bases). There are 15 residues in the CDR3. Germline V gene data show CDR1 as SGDLS and CDR2 as YYNGEE. Trimming pared 0 bases from V and 3 bases from J, leaving 10 bases between. Variable domain in full (rest from reference TRBV9 and TRBJ2-1): DSGVTQTPKHLITATGQRVTLRCSPRSGDLSVYWYQQSLDQGLQFLIQYYNGEERAKGNILERFSAQQFPDLHSELNLSSLELGDSALYFCASSVDGGSYNEQFFGPGTRLTVL.

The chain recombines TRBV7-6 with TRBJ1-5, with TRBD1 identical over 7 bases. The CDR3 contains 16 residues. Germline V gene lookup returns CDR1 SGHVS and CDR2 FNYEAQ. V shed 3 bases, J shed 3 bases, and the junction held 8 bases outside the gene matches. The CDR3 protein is CASSLGDSSFNQPQHF. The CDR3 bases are TGTGCCAGCAGCTTGGGGGACAGCAGCTTCAATCAGCCCCAGCATTTT.

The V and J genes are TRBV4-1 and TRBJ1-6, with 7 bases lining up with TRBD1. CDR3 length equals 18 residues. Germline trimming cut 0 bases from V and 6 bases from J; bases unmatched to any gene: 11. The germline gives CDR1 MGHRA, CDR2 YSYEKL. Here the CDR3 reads CASSQEPSPGQLNSPLHF. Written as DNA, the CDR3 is TGCGCCAGCAGCCAAGAGCCTTCTCCGGGACAGCTTAATTCACCCCTCCACTTT.

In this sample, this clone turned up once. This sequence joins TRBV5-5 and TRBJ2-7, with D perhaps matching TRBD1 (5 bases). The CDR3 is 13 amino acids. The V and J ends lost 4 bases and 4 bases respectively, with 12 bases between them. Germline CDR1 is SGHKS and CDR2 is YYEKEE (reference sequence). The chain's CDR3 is CASSVGQIYEQYF. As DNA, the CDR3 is TGTGCCAGCAGCGTCGGACAAATTTACGAGCAGTACTTC.

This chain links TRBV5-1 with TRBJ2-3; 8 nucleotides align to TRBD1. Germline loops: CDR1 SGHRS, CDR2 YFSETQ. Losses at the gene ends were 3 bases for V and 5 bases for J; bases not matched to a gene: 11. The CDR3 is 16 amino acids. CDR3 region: CASSSRGDRNLDTQYF. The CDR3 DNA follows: TGCGCCAGCAGCTCAAGGGGGGACAGGAACTTAGATACGCAGTATTTT.

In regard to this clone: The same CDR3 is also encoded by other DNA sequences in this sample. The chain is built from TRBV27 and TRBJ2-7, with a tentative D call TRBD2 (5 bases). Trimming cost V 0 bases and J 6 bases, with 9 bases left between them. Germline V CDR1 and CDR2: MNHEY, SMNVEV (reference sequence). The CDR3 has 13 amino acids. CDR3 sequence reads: CASSLSEGFEQYF. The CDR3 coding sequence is TGTGCCAGCAGTTTATCCGAGGGTTTCGAGCAGTACTTC.

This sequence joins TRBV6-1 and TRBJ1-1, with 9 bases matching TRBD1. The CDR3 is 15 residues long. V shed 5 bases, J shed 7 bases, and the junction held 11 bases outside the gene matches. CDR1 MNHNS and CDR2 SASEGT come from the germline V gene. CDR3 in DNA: TGTGCCAGCAGTCCTCCGTCACAGGGGGCTAATGAAGCTTTCTTT. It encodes CASSPPSQGANEAFF.

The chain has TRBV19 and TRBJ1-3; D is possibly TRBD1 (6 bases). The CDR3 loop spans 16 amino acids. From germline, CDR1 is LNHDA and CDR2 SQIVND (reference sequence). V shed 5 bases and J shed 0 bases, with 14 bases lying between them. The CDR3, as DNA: TGTGCCAGTAGTCCCCAGGGGCTAATCTCTGGAAACACCATATATTTT. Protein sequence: CASSPQGLISGNTIYF. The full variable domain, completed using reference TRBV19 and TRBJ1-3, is DGGITQSPKYLFRKEGQNVTLSCEQNLNHDAMYWYRQDPGQGLRLIYYSQIVNDFQKGDIAEGYSVSREKKESFPLTVTSAQKNPTAFYLCASSPQGLISGNTIYFGEGSWLTVV.